This passage covers 8 T cell receptor beta chains from one sample sequenced in a study of molecular identifiers for immune sequencing clone quantification. Using its own MiXCR run on the PCR reads, TCRdb lists one record per CDR3 protein. The repertoire holds over 600,000 distinct CDR3 sequences, with about 20% as singletons. The sequenced material came from naive CD8+ T cells from blood, with Jurkat cell RNA spiked in. The sample's subset: FACS-sorted CD8+CD4-CCR7+CD45RA+ naive T cells. These receptors were taken from a human donor in good health. Some libraries in this study had Jurkat cell RNA spiked in.

This clonotype was recorded at least ten times. The CDR3 DNA reads TGTGCCAGCAGCGGGGGACAGGGGGCTATTGGAGCTTTCTTT. Its protein is CASSGGQGAIGAFF. This chain connects TRBV9 to TRBJ1-1; 12 nucleotides agree with TRBD1. The CDR3 is 14 amino acids. With V trimmed by 3 bases and J by 10 bases, 7 bases remained unmatched. Germline V lookup: CDR1 SGDLS, CDR2 YYNGEE.

This clonotype was seen a few times. V is TRBV6-2 or TRBV6-3 and J is TRBJ2-7; 11 bases agree with TRBD2. In germline, CDR1 is MNHEY, CDR2 SVGEGT. This CDR3 has 16 amino acids. The V and J ends lost 0 bases and 3 bases, in that order; junction bases with no gene match: 4. CDR3 DNA: TGTGCCAGCAGTTACTCGCGGCTAGCGGGGGGCTACGAGCAGTACTTC. It is translated as CASSYSRLAGGYEQYF.

This clonotype appeared many times. This rearrangement joins TRBV4-3 to TRBJ2-3, with 7 bases identical to TRBD2. CDR3 length: 17 amino acids. Germline lookup yields CDR1 LGHNA and CDR2 YSLEER. Losses at the gene ends were 0 bases for V and 1 base for J; bases not matched to a gene: 7. The CDR3 DNA reads as TGCGCCAGCAGCCAAGATACGCCTAGCGGAGGCACAGATACGCAGTATTTT. It translates to CASSQDTPSGGTDTQYF.

The rearrangement uses TRBV5-3 and TRBJ2-7; 15 bases line up with TRBD2. TRBV5-3 carries the ORF label, with uncertain function. The length of the CDR3 is 16 residues. The V and J ends lost 5 bases and 1 base, in that order; junction bases with no gene match: 4. The CDR3 region is CARRRTSGGVSYEQYF. The CDR3 DNA reads as TGTGCCAGAAGACGGACTAGCGGGGGGGTATCCTACGAGCAGTACTTC.

This clonotype was seen repeatedly, ten times or more. CDR3 in amino acids: CASSLGGLAVYWEQYF. The CDR3 DNA sequence: TGTGCCAGCAGCTTGGGGGGACTAGCGGTTTATTGGGAGCAGTACTTC. The chain has TRBV5-6 and TRBJ2-7; 11 nucleotides align to TRBD2. Per the germline V gene, CDR1 is SGHDT and CDR2 is YYEEEE. Losses at the gene ends were 0 bases for V and 7 bases for J; bases not matched to a gene: 9. The CDR3 contains 16 residues.

CDR3 amino acids: CASDDGTGYTEAFF. The CDR3 bases are TGTGCCAGCGACGATGGAACAGGGTACACTGAAGCTTTCTTT. The genes are TRBV7-9 and TRBJ1-1; the D gene is possibly TRBD1 (6 bases). Trimming left V 8 bases short and J 3 bases short, with 16 bases between. The germline CDR1 and CDR2 sequences are SEHNR and FQNEAQ (reference sequence). CDR3 length: 14 amino acids. The full variable domain, its missing parts supplied by reference TRBV7-9 and TRBJ1-1, is DTGVSQNPRHKITKRGQNVTFRCDPISEHNRLYWYRQTLGQGPEFLTYFQNEAQLEKSRLLSDRFSAERPKGSFSTLEIQRTEQGDSAMYLCASDDGTGYTEAFFGQGTRLTVV.

This clonotype was counted at least ten times. J is TRBJ1-2 and V is TRBV5-1; D unclear. This CDR3 is 15 amino acids long. V lost 0 bases to trimming and J lost 2 bases, with 11 bases between them. Looked up from germline, CDR1 is SGHRS and CDR2 is YFSETQ. In DNA, the CDR3 is TGCGCCAGCAGCTTGGGGGCAGCAGGCAACTATGGCTACACCTTC. It yields the protein CASSLGAAGNYGYTF.

The V call is TRBV27, the J call TRBJ2-1, with a tentative D call TRBD1 (6 bases). V dropped 2 bases and J dropped 7 bases, with 15 bases sitting between them. The CDR3 length is 15 residues. From germline, CDR1 is MNHEY and CDR2 SMNVEV (reference sequence). For the CDR3, the DNA is TGTGCCAGCAGTTTAGCACAGGGTCTTTGGAATGAGCAGTTCTTC. Translated, it gives CASSLAQGLWNEQFF.